This T cell receptor (beta chain) appears in the sequencing data of a study of blood T cell repertoires in COVID-19 (dated by TCRdb to 2018 to 2020). With regard to the full study: Collaborator samples came from the United States, Italy and Spain and covered acute and convalescent phases of COVID-19. The prospective study material was composed of cDNA or gDNA derived from T cells, B-cell-depleted T cells, or PBMCs. Subjects who had been exposed to COVID-19, were actively infected with it, or had recovered from it provided the deeply sampled blood TCRbeta repertoires that made up the dataset. The repertoires were released in a freely available public database meant as a resource for research on the immune response to SARS-CoV-2. The samples were drawn from the first 160 participants of the ongoing ImmuneRACE study and from over a thousand subjects provided by 6 global collaborators. Sample metadata almost always included a de-identified subject ID, COVID-19 status, age in years and sex. Where HLA class I and class II types were available, the types were taken from metadata supplied by the sample provider, not from assay-based typing. What the research found in general, with its limitations: How much clinical and demographic metadata was included differed by source and by participant, and the metadata was provided uncurated.

The collaborating institutions used their own protocols to collect whole blood in K2EDTA tubes. For TCRbeta analysis, collaborators shipped samples as frozen whole blood, isolated PBMCs, or DNA extracted from either of those sample types. TCRbeta CDR3 regions were amplified from genomic DNA by means of the immunoSEQ Assay, a bias-controlled multiplex PCR. Under the source paper's analysis protocol: Nucleated cell counts per sample were estimated from amplification of reference gene primers within the assay. To quantify the absolute abundance of each unique TCRbeta CDR3 rearrangement, sequence reads were collapsed and filtered. For each sample, productive Simpson clonality was calculated as the square root of Simpson's diversity index across productive rearrangements. As stored in TCRdb, this immuneACCESS dataset retains in-frame rearrangements with V and J assigned. A fraction of the clones does not appear; measured against another copy, unresolved V genes explain less than half of the discrepancy, and the remainder lacks a known reason. Clone size and V and J calls were adopted from that table, with D and trimming inferred from the DNA. The sample data list 120,000 to 150,000 clones, and approximately 80% of these were observed just once. Together, the top ten hold around 1.6% of the sample.

Reading the germline V gene gives CDR1 MNHEY and CDR2 SVGAGI. A distance of 6 bases separates the germline ends of V and J, which lose 9 bases and 7 bases respectively. From cysteine to phenylalanine, the CDR3 is 10 amino acids long. Only the CDR3 part of the read is kept: 30 bases, read in frame from the first base. Regarding this clone: Its antigen remains unidentified. Base qualities are missing; no much larger clone stands one base away.

This receptor chain uses TRBV6-5 and TRBJ1-4; the D gene remains uncertain. This TCR came from a human donor in a cohort sampled during active COVID-19. Sequenced material: peripheral blood. The CDR3 protein: CARGCEKLFF. Here is the DNA: TGTGCCAGGGGCTGTGAAAAACTGTTTTTT.